This T cell receptor beta chain comes out of a study of shared clonotypes between healthy human individuals. Broader study findings: Sharing across four donors was highest in naive CD4 (roughly 5%) and lowest in memory CD8 (around 0.4%).

This CDR3 region has 14 residues. Germline V gene sequence: CDR1 SNHLY, CDR2 FYNNEI. V lost 6 bases and J 6 bases, leaving 14 bases between the germline ends. Data came from immunoSEQ multiplex PCR; TCRdb stores just in-frame clones and leaves some out. The repertoire holds 190,000 or so clones, around 63% seen once, with 10% in the top ten. This clone showed up just a few times. Its antigen remains unknown. This clonotype was obtained from a man between 25 and 39 years old in good health. Sequenced: memory CD4+ T cells sorted from blood. Subset defined: CD45RA-negative fraction. The V gene is TRBV2, the J gene TRBJ1-4, with unresolved D. The CDR3 region is CASSGPAAHEKLFF. CDR3 DNA sequence: TGTGCCAGCAGCGGACCGGCGGCACATGAAAAACTGTTTTTT. Full variable domain (missing parts from reference TRBV2 and TRBJ1-4): EPEVTQTPSHQVTQMGQEVILRCVPISNHLYFYWYRQILGQKVEFLVSFYNNEISEKSEIFDDQFSVERPDGSNFTLKIRSTKLEDSAMYFCASSGPAAHEKLFFGSGTQLSVL.